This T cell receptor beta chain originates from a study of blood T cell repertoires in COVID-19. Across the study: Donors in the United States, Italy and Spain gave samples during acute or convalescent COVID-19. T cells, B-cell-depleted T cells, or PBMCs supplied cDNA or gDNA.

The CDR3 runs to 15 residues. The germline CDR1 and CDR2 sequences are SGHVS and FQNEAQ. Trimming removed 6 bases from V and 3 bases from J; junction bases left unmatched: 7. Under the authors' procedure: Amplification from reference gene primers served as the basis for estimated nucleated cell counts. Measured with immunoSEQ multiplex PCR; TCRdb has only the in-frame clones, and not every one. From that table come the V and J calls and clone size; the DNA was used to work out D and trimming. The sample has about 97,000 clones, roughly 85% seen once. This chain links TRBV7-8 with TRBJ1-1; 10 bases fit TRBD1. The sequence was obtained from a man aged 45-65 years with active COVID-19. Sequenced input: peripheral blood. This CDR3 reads CASRFSGQGYTEAFF. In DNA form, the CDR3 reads TGTGCCAGCAGGTTTTCGGGACAGGGGTACACTGAAGCTTTCTTT.